This entry describes one T cell receptor (beta chain). The antigen is unknown. These data come from a study of early T cells in non-severe SARS-CoV-2 infection. Individually, cDNA molecules had unique molecular identifiers attached to them. A single record per CDR3 protein comes from TCRdb applying MiXCR to the 5' RACE reads. The sample has 65,000 to 80,000 distinct CDR3 sequences; 10% to 12% are singletons. General study results and limits: Matching results from VDJdb favored anti-spike CD8 responses, leaving private and CD4 specificities undetected.

This clonotype was obtained from an adult who was a healthcare worker with PCR-confirmed SARS-CoV-2 infection or an uninfected control (not recorded which). What was sequenced was whole blood.

The CDR3 protein is CSVQSQGGETQYF. The CDR3 bases are TGCAGCGTCCAATCGCAGGGAGGGGAGACCCAGTACTTC. V gene TRBV29-1 combines with J gene TRBJ2-5; 7 bases are shared with TRBD2. Losses at the gene ends were 6 bases for V and 5 bases for J; bases not matched to a gene: 9. From germline, CDR1 is SQVTM and CDR2 ANQGSEA. The CDR3 has 13 amino acids.